These 15 T cell receptor beta chains came from one sample sequenced in a study of tumor and adjacent non-tumor tissue in lung cancer. Three rounds of nested PCR, following a modified ARM-PCR protocol, produced the TCRbeta library. TCRdb re-called the multiplex PCR reads with MiXCR, one entry per CDR3 protein. The sample has about 110,000 distinct CDR3 sequences; over 55% are singletons. This sample's RNA came from whole unsorted tissue. Distant lung tissue was collected more than 3 cm away from the tumor edge. Sequencing was performed on distant non-tumor lung tissue. The receptor set was obtained from a man aged 55 to 70 with non-small cell lung cancer.

With respect to this clonotype: A junction end diverges from the germline sequence, so it may reflect a read error. The chain joins TRBV6-1 to TRBJ2-5, with a weak D call TRBD2 (5 bases). This CDR3 region has 14 residues. Germline CDR1 reads MNHNS; CDR2 reads SASEGT. The CDR3 loop reads CARSEGSSQETQCF. The CDR3 DNA sequence: TGTGCCAGGAGCGAGGGTTCCAGCCAAGAGACCCAGTGCTTC.

The chain joins TRBV4-2 to TRBJ1-4, with 7 bases identical to TRBD1. The V gene's germline CDR1 is LGHNA and CDR2 YNFKEQ. The CDR3 contains 16 residues. Germline trimming cut 7 bases from V and 8 bases from J; bases unmatched to any gene: 16. CDR3 DNA sequence: TGTGCCAGCATCTCTTTAGCGCGGGACAGTGGAGAAAAACTGTTTTTT. Protein sequence: CASISLARDSGEKLFF.

Details on this clonotype: One junction end disagrees with the germline gene, perhaps due to a read error. The V call is TRBV4-1, the J call TRBJ2-7; 9 nucleotides agree with TRBD1. Germline CDR1 reads MGHRA; CDR2 reads YSYEKL. There are 15 residues in the CDR3. DNA of the CDR3: TGCGCCAGCAGATTTACCGGGACAGGGCTCTACGGGCAGTACTTC. Translation gives CASRFTGTGLYGQYF.

A remark on this clonotype: Mismatch with germline at one junction end may stem from a read error. The chain carries TRBV29-1 and TRBJ2-5; D call uncertain. Germline CDR1 is SQVTM and CDR2 is ANQGSEA. This CDR3 region has 13 residues. CDR3 region: CSVAWGSWETQYF. CDR3 in DNA: TGCAGTGTTGCTTGGGGATCGTGGGAGACCCAGTACTTC.

This clonotype came up many times. The chain joins TRBV12-3 or TRBV12-4 to TRBJ2-2; no reliable D call. The CDR3 is made up of 14 amino acids. V was cut by 1 base and J by 9 bases, with 12 bases left in between. CDR3 in amino acids: CASSLEAAPRELFF. CDR3 nucleotides: TGTGCCAGCAGTTTAGAGGCAGCCCCCAGGGAGCTGTTTTTT.

This clonotype has a handful of counts. This could be a read error, since a much larger clone is one nucleotide away. The V call is TRBV5-4, the J call TRBJ2-2; D perhaps matches TRBD2 (6 bases). Germline loops: CDR1 SGHNT, CDR2 YYREEE (reference sequence). With 6 bases removed from V and 3 bases from J, the gap between germline ends came to 15 bases. This CDR3 is built from 15 residues. The CDR3 nucleotides are TGTGCCAGCAACACTGGGACTGGCCACACCGGGGAGCTGTTTTTT. Encoded protein: CASNTGTGHTGELFF.

The J gene is TRBJ1-2, the V gene TRBV20-1; D may be TRBD1 (5 bases). Per germline, CDR1 DFQATT and CDR2 SNEGSKA (reference sequence). Trimming pared 5 bases from V and 6 bases from J, leaving 16 bases between. The CDR3 extends over 13 amino acids. This CDR3 reads CSASHPGGNGYTF. The CDR3 region has the DNA TGCAGTGCTTCCCACCCTGGGGGGAATGGCTACACCTTC.

In its sample, this clonotype was seen many times. The chain joins TRBV20-1 to TRBJ2-5; 8 bases match TRBD2. The CDR3 runs 14 residues. Germline V lookup: CDR1 DFQATT, CDR2 SNEGSKA (reference sequence). J lost 1 base, V lost 4 bases, and 5 bases had no gene match. The CDR3 spells CSAKRGGPQETQYF. In DNA form, the CDR3 reads TGCAGTGCTAAACGCGGGGGGCCCCAAGAGACCCAGTACTTC.

The chain couples TRBV20-1 to TRBJ1-1; TRBD1 agrees at 9 bases. Looked up from germline, CDR1 is DFQATT and CDR2 is SNEGSKA (reference sequence). This CDR3 has 14 amino acids. V lost 2 bases to trimming and J lost 6 bases; unmatched junction nucleotides: 7. The CDR3: CSARKSQGASEAFF. The CDR3 region has the DNA TGCAGTGCTAGAAAATCACAGGGGGCTTCTGAAGCTTTCTTT.

This clonotype was seen repeatedly, ten times or more. This chain connects TRBV7-9 to TRBJ2-7; TRBD2 might be the D (6 bases). This CDR3 is 15 amino acids long. Looked up from germline, CDR1 is SEHNR and CDR2 is FQNEAQ (reference sequence). V lost 5 bases and J lost 6, with 20 bases in between. The CDR3 loop reads CASSGLGGMGSEQYF. CDR3 nucleotide sequence: TGTGCCAGCAGCGGACTCGGGGGAATGGGATCCGAGCAGTACTTC.

Ten or more counts support this clonotype. The chain uses TRBV6-6 and TRBJ1-2; 9 nucleotides align to TRBD1. The germline V gene encodes CDR1 MNHNY and CDR2 SVGAGI (reference sequence). This CDR3 comprises 14 residues. V gave up 8 bases and J gave up 7 bases; unmatched junction bases: 11. DNA of the CDR3: TGTGCCAGCTATACAGGGGGCGCTTTTTCTGGCTACACCTTC. Amino acids: CASYTGGAFSGYTF.

The chain joins TRBV6-2 or TRBV6-3 to TRBJ1-2; the match to TRBD1 covers 8 bases. CDR3 length: 16 residues. The V gene's germline CDR1 is MNHEY and CDR2 SVGEGT. CDR3 DNA sequence: TGTGTCAGGAGTTACTCGAGTACCGCAGGGGGCCATGGCTACACCTTC. It specifies CVRSYSSTAGGHGYTF.

The gene calls are TRBV6-2 or TRBV6-3 and TRBJ2-7, with unresolved D. The V and J ends lost 6 bases and 4 bases respectively, with 22 bases between them. The CDR3 contains 16 residues. Germline CDR1 and CDR2: MNHEY and SVGEGT. The CDR3 DNA follows: TGTGCCAGCAGACAGACCAGAGGTACCTTCTCATACGAGCAGTACTTC. It specifies CASRQTRGTFSYEQYF.

In regard to this clonotype: The junction and the germline gene differ at one end; a read error may be behind it. J is TRBJ2-1 and V is TRBV10-1; 8 nucleotides match TRBD1. CDR1 is WNHNN, CDR2 SYGVQD, per germline (reference sequence). This CDR3 has 12 residues. The CDR3 region is CVSSAGGAGQFF. The CDR3 DNA reads TGCGTCAGCAGTGCAGGGGGCGCTGGACAGTTCTTC.

A remark on this clonotype: This may be a read error, as it is one base from a much larger clone. The chain recombines TRBV5-8 with TRBJ2-1; no clear D. Germline V lookup: CDR1 SGHTS, CDR2 YDEGEE. This CDR3 is built from 12 residues. V was clipped by 2 bases and J by 8 bases, with 8 bases between them. CDR3 amino acids: CASSLQRYEQFF. CDR3 DNA sequence: TGTGCCAGCAGCTTACAGAGATATGAGCAGTTCTTC.